Given below is one T cell receptor (beta chain) in context. It has no known antigen specificity. No much larger clone exists at a distance of one base, and base qualities are not known. These data come from a study of T cells after posttransplantation cyclophosphamide (dated by TCRdb to the mid-2010s). About the full investigation: Using TRB sequencing, the study followed how the T cell repertoire rebuilt after myeloablative bone marrow transplantation with posttransplantation cyclophosphamide given as GVHD prophylaxis. Public TRB sequences were compared against a database of over 3,000 sequences linked to responses to pathogens, tumor antigens, self-antigens and alloantigens. TRB sequencing was performed on blood from all 35 or so PTCy patients with 1-year posttransplant specimens. Because TRA and TRB clonality were tightly correlated in nine or ten samples, subsequent TCR analyses were focused on TRB only. Samples from around 40 PTCy-treated patients and approximately 15 related bone marrow donors of those patients were subjected to antigen receptor sequencing. In 3 patients, up to 3 additional blood samples taken between 2 and 5.2 years after transplant also underwent TRB sequencing, as did pretransplant blood from a handful of patients.

Genomic DNA was used for TRB sequencing, which was performed with the immunoSEQ assay at survey resolution or with the hsTCRB kit. The original methods were these. The immunoSEQ software handled initial read processing, and the LymphoSeq R package was used for repertoire analyses. Clonality was calculated as 1 minus normalized Shannon entropy, and the Gini coefficient was also calculated for each TRB dataset. To infer phenotypes in unsorted samples, TRB sequences from sorted subsets of the recipient or donor were mapped onto unsorted samples from the same recipient. Sourced from immuneACCESS, this table was stored by TCRdb with only in-frame sequences that have V and J called. A share of the clones is absent; for the studies checked, an unresolved V gene accounts for under half, and the remainder has no known explanation. The V and J calls and clone size come from that table; D and trimming were worked out from the DNA. Counted in this sample were about 22,000 clones; 95% to 98% of them appeared once. In total, the top ten clones hold about 0.12% of the sample.

Viable CD3+CD4+ or CD3+CD8+ cells that were CCR7+CD45RA+CD45RO-CD95-CD27+CD28+ were classified as naive T cells. Related bone marrow donors provided peripheral blood samples on the day of marrow donation. Mononuclear cells from peripheral blood and bone marrow were separated by Ficoll-Hypaque density centrifugation and then cryopreserved. Sorting of CD4+ and CD8+ T cells, including naive and memory subsets, was performed by FACS on a FACSAria II. Overall study results and their limits: The TRB repertoires of T cells infiltrating skin or GI tract showed only limited overlap with the TRB repertoires of T cells in blood. Across about 40 patients, TRB clonality was highly associated with recipient CMV seropositivity and CMV reactivation, and diversity in PTCy patients was similar to diversity in CNI/methotrexate controls. Donor-recipient similarity was low at 1-2 months but increased during the first year, and donor CD8+ memory clones often dominated later blood repertoires.

V lost 6 bases and J lost 6 bases; the stretch between them is 18 bases long. The CDR3 goes from the cysteine to the phenylalanine over 14 residues. CDR3 DNA only is kept here, 42 bases in frame from base 1. CDR1 and CDR2 were assigned from the germline V gene (reference sequence) as LNHDA and SQIVND. The sequence was obtained from a man between 50 and 59 years old in good health, CMV-negative, and a related stem cell transplant donor. Sequenced input: naive CD4+ T cells sorted from PBMCs. The chain is assembled from TRBV19 and TRBJ2-7, and TRBD2 may be the D gene, going by 6 matching bases. The DNA is TGTGCCAGTAGCTTAAACGGGGGAACGATCGAGCAGTACTTC. Its translation is CASSLNGGTIEQYF. Joined to the reference TRBV19 and TRBJ2-7 proteins, this CDR3 gives the full variable domain: DGGITQSPKYLFRKEGQNVTLSCEQNLNHDAMYWYRQDPGQGLRLIYYSQIVNDFQKGDIAEGYSVSREKKESFPLTVTSAQKNPTAFYLCASSLNGGTIEQYFGPGTRLTVT.